The entry below describes one T cell receptor (beta chain). Its antigen is currently not known. Per-nucleotide qualities are absent, and no much larger clonotype sits a single base away. The record originates from a study of blood T cell repertoires in COVID-19 (dated by TCRdb to the early 2020s). As for the study more broadly: Samples from collaborators originated in the United States, Italy and Spain and spanned both the acute and convalescent phases of COVID-19. Where HLA class I and class II types were available, the types were taken from metadata supplied by the sample provider, not from assay-based typing. The samples were drawn from the first 160 participants of the ongoing ImmuneRACE study and from over 950 subjects provided by 6 global collaborators. The material from the prospective study consisted of cDNA or gDNA derived from T cells, B-cell-depleted T cells, or PBMCs. A de-identified subject ID, COVID-19 status, age in years and sex were almost always included in the sample metadata. Subjects who had been exposed to COVID-19, were actively infected with it, or had recovered from it provided the deeply sampled blood TCRbeta repertoires that made up the dataset. The repertoires were released in a freely available public database meant as a resource for research on the immune response to SARS-CoV-2. The full study reports these points: The quantity of clinical and demographic metadata differed by source and by participant and was supplied without curation.

The collaborating institutions used their own protocols to collect whole blood in K2EDTA tubes. For TCRbeta analysis, collaborators shipped samples in one of three forms: frozen whole blood, isolated PBMCs, or DNA extracted from either of those sample types. V has 4 bases trimmed and J has 4 bases trimmed; junction bases matching no gene number 7. According to the germline V gene (reference sequence), CDR1 reads GTSNPN and CDR2 reads SVGIG. There are 14 amino acids in the CDR3, from cysteine to phenylalanine inclusive. This entry keeps only the CDR3 DNA: 42 bases, framed from base 1. TCRbeta CDR3 regions were amplified from genomic DNA using the immunoSEQ Assay, a bias-controlled multiplex PCR. The authors' pipeline ran thus. Within the assay, amplification of reference gene primers was used to estimate how many nucleated cells each sample contained. Sequence reads were collapsed and filtered to measure the absolute abundance of every unique TCRbeta CDR3 rearrangement. Productive Simpson clonality was computed per sample as the square root of Simpson's diversity index over productive rearrangements. TCRdb obtained this table from immuneACCESS and retained in-frame rearrangements with V and J assigned. These tables miss some clones; where compared with another copy, unresolved V genes account for less than half of the shortfall, and the remainder is unexplained. V and J calls and clone size are as listed in that table; D and trimming were resolved from the DNA. The sample profile shows fewer than 75,000 clones; about 91% of them were found once. In total, the top ten clones hold approximately 8.9% of the sample.

The sequence links TRBV30 to TRBJ1-1; TRBD1 lines up with 9 middle nucleotides. Sequenced sample: peripheral blood. The receptor was derived from a man older than 75 with acute or convalescent COVID-19. The sequenced DNA is TGTGCCTGGACCAAGATGACAGGGGGCACTGAAGCTTTCTTT. Its coded protein is CAWTKMTGGTEAFF. Where the CDR3 stops, the reference TRBV30 and TRBJ1-1 genes take over; the full variable domain is SQTIHQWPATLVQPVGSPLSLECTVEGTSNPNLYWYRQAAGRGLQLLFYSVGIGQISSEVPQNLSASRPQDRQFILSSKKLLLSDSGFYLCAWTKMTGGTEAFFGQGTRLTVV.